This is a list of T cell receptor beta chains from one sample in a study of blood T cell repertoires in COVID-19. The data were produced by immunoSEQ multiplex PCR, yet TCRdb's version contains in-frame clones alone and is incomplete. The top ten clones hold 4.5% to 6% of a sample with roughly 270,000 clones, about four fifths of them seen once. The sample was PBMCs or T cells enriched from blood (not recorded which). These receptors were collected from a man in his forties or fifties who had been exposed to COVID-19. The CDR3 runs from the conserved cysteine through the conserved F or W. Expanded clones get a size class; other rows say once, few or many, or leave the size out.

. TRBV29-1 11 CSVRLSYEQYF
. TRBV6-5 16 CASSYSPGLGFNEQYF
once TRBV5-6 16 CASSLEGTASREKLFF
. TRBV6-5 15 CASSYGSTSYNEQFF
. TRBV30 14 CAWSVGTVNSPLHF
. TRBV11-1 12 CASSLRSGELFF
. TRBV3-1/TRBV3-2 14 CASSRNPGSHEQYF
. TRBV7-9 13 CASSSAGGGTQYF
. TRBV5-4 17 CASSLGALRGSYNEQFF
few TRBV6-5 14 CASSPGTGVYTIYF
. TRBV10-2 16 CASISGVSGNYNEQFF
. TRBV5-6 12 CASSVQGSEQFF
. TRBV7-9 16 CASSPGTGTQYSPLHF
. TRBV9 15 CASSVEDRGARGYTF
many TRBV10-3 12 CAVARGQGEQYF
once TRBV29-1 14 CSAAGGTNTGELFF
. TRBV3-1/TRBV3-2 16 CASSQEFGIYTDTQYF
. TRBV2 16 CASSDYRDTPNQPQHF
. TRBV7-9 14 CASSASRGTGELFF
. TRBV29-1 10 CSVPPAEAFF
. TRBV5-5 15 CASSPSGGSADEQYF
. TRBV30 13 CAWSRGGAYEQYF
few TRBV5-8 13 CASSYGTGDGYTF
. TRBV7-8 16 CASSLAFWTGSDTQYF
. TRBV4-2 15 CASSQAGTGGYEQYF
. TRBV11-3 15 CASSERGQGVTEAFF
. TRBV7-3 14 CASSPNSGSDTQYF
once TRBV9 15 CASSPSSKHRDTQYF
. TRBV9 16 CASSVAGSSTNEKLFF
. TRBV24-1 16 CATSDFSGQGDYGYTF
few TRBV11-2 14 CASSLDGSLGETFF
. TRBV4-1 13 CASSRQTVEKLFF
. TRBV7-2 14 CASSQGQAKETQYF
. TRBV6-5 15 CASRQNRLGAYGYTF
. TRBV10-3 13 CAISAGTAAEAFF
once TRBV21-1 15 CASSEVETKKETQYF
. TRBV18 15 CASSLTSLPENIQYF
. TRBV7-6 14 CASSSSARRETQYF
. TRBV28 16 CASSFDPGGVDSPLHF
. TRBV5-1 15 CASSLARGTGETQYF
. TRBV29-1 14 CSVEVGGALGQATF
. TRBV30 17 CAWSVQRVRSSGNTIYF
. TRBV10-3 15 CAMLEQNTNRTEAFF
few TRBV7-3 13 CASSSEREGTQFF
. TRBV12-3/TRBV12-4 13 CAGQAGAGDTQYF
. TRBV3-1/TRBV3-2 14 CASSSRDSNNEQFF
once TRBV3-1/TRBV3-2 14 CASSQGLAGDTQYF
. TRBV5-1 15 CASSFQIQATGELFF
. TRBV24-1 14 CATNGGRNNNEQFF
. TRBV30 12 CAWTGTGRGAFF
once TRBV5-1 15 CASTESGGLTDTQYF
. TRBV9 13 CASSVEARETQYF